This T cell receptor beta chain was sequenced during a study of CXCR3-negative and CXCR3-positive naive CD8 T cells. The length of the CDR3 is 15 residues. The V gene's germline CDR1 is KGHSH and CDR2 LQKENI. Whole-study results and caveats: CXCR3-negative and CXCR3-positive naive cells shared comparable TRBV-TRBJ usage, but memory cells did not. Researchers report that CXCR3-positive naive cells carry more hydrophobic TRB CDR3s than CXCR3-negative naive cells.

As to this clonotype: The antigen is unknown.

Each TRB cDNA library was prepared by 5' RACE (with UMI labels). From its re-call of the 5' RACE reads, TCRdb lists each CDR3 protein once, without DNA. This sample's table reports under 75,000 distinct CDR3 sequences. This TCR derives from a human donor in good health. Some clones in this sample may be carry-over from other donors' samples. V is TRBV18 and J is TRBJ2-5; with no DNA, the TCRdb D assignment of TRBD1 cannot be verified. The sequenced material came from naive CXCR3+ CD8+ T cells from blood. Subset specified: CD45RO-CCR7+CD27+CD95- naive CD8+ T cells expressing CXCR3 (TNR3+). CDR3 protein: CASTGTATLQETQYF. The whole variable domain, remainder taken from reference TRBV18 and TRBJ2-5, is NAGVMQNPRHLVRRRGQEARLRCSPMKGHSHVYWYRQLPEEGLKFMVYLQKENIIDESGMPKERFSAEFPKEGPSILRIQQVVRGDSAAYFCASTGTATLQETQYFGPGTRLLVL.